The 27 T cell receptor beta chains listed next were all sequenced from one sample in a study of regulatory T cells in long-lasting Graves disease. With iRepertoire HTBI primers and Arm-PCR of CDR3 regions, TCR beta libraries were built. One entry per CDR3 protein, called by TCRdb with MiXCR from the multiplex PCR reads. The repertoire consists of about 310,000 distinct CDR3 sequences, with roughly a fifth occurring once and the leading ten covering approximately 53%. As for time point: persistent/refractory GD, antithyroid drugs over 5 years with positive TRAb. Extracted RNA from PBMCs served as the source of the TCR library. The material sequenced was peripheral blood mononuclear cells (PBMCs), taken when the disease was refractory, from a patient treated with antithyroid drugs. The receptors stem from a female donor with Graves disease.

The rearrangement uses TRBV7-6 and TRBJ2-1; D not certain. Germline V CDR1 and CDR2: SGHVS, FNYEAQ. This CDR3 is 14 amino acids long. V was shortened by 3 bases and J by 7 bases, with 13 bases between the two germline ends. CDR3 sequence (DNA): TGTGCCAGCAGCTTCTTAACCGGGTCAAATGAGCAGTTCTTC. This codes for CASSFLTGSNEQFF. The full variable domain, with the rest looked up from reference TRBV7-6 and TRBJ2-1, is GAGVSQSPRYKVTKRGQDVALRCDPISGHVSLYWYRQALGQGPEFLTYFNYEAQQDKSGLPNDRFSAERPEGSISTLTIQRTEQRDSAMYRCASSFLTGSNEQFFGPGTRLTVL.

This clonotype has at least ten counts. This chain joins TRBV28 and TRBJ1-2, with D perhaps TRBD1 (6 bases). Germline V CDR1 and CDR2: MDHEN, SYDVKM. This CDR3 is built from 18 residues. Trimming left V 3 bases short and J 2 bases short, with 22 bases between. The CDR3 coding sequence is TGTGCCAGCAGTTTTCGCCCAAGAAGGACAGTGGGGAACTATGGCTACACCTTC. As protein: CASSFRPRRTVGNYGYTF.

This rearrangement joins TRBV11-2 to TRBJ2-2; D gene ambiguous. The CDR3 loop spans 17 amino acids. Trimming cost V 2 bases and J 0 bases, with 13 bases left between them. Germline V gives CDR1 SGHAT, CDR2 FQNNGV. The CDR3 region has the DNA TGTGCCAGCAGCTTATTCGGCGGCCGATCGAACACCGGGGAGCTGTTTTTT. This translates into CASSLFGGRSNTGELFF.

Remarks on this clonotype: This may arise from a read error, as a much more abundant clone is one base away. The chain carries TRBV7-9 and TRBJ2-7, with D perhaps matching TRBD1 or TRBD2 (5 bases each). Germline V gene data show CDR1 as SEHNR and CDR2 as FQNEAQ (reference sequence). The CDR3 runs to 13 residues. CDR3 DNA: TGTGCCAGCAGCTTAGTCGGCCGGGACGAGCGGTACTTC. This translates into CASSLVGRDERYF.

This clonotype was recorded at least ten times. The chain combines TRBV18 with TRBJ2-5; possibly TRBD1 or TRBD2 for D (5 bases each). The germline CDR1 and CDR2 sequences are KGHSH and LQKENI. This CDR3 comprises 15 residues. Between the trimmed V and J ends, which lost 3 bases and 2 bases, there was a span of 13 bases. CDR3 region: CASSPPGREQETQYF. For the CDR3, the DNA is TGTGCCAGCTCACCTCCGGGACGAGAACAAGAGACCCAGTACTTC. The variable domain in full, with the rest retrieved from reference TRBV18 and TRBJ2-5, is NAGVMQNPRHLVRRRGQEARLRCSPMKGHSHVYWYRQLPEEGLKFMVYLQKENIIDESGMPKERFSAEFPKEGPSILRIQQVVRGDSAAYFCASSPPGREQETQYFGPGTRLLVL.

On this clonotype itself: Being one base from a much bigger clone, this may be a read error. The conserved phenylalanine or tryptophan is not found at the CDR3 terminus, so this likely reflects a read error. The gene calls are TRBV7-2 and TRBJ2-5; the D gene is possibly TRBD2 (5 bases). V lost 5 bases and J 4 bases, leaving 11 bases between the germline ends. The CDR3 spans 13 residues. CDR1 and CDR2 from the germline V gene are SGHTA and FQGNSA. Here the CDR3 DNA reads TGTGCCAGCAGCGTACCTGGAGGAGAGACCCAGTACCTC. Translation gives CASSVPGGETQYL.

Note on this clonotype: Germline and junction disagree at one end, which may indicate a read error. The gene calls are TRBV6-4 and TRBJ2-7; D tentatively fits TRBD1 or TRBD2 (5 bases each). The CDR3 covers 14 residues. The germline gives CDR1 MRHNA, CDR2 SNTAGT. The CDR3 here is CASSYSGLPYEQYF. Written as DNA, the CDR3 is TGTGCCAGCAGTTACTCGGGGCTACCCTACGAGCAGTACTTC.

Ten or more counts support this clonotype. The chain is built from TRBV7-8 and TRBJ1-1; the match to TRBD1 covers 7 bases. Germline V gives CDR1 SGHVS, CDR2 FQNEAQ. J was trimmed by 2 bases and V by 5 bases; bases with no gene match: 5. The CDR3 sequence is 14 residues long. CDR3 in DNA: TGTGCCAGCAGCGTGGACAGGACTAACACTGAAGCTTTCTTT. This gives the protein CASSVDRTNTEAFF.

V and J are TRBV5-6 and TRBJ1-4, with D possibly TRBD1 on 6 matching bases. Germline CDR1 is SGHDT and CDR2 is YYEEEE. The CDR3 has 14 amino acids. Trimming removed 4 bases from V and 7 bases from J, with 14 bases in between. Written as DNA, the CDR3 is TGTGCCAGCAGCCGCGGGGGCATCGGTGAAAAACTGTTTTTT. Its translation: CASSRGGIGEKLFF.

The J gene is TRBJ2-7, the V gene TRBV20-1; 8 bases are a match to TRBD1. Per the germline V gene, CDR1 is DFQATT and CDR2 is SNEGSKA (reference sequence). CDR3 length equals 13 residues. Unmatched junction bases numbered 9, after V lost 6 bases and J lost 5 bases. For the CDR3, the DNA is TGCAGTGCCGTCCCCGGGACAGGAAACGAGCAGTACTTC. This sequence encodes CSAVPGTGNEQYF.

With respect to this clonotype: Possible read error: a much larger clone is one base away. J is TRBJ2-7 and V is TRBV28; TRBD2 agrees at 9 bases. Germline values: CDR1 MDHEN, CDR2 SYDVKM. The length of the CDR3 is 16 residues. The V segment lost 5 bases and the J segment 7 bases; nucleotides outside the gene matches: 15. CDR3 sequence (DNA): TGTGCCAGCAGTACCCCCCGGACTAGCGCCCCTCAGGAGCAGTACTTC. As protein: CASSTPRTSAPQEQYF.

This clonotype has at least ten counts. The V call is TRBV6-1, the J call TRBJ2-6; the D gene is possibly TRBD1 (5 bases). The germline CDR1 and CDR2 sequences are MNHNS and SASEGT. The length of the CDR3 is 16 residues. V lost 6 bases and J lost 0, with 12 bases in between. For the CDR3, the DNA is TGTGCCAGCAGGAGACAGTTGCCCTCTGGGGCCAACGTCCTGACTTTC. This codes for CASRRQLPSGANVLTF.

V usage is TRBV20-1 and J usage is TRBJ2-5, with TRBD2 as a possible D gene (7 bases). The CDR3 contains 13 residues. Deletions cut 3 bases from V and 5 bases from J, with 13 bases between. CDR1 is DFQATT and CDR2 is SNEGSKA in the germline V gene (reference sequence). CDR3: CSARWGGRETQYF. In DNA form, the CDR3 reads TGCAGTGCTAGGTGGGGGGGCCGGGAGACCCAGTACTTC.

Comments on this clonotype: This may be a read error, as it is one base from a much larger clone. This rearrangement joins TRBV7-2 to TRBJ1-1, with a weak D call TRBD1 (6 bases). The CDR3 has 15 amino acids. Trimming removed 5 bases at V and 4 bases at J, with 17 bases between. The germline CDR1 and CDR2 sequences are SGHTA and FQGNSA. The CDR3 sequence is CASSDRRTASTEAFF. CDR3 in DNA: TGTGCCAGCAGCGATCGGCGGACAGCGAGCACTGAAGCTTTCTTT.

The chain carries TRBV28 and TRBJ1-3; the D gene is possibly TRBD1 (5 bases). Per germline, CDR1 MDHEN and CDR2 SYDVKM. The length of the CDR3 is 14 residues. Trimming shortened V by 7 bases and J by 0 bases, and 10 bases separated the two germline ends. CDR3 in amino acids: CASIRGSSGNTIYF. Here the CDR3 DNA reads TGTGCCAGCATTCGGGGGAGCTCTGGAAACACCATATATTTT.

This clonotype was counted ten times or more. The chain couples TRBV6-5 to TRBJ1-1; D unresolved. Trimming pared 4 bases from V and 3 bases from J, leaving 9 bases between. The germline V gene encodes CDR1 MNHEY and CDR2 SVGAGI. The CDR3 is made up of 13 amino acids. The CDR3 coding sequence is TGTGCCAGCAGTTCTCGAACTTACACTGAAGCTTTCTTT. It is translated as CASSSRTYTEAFF.

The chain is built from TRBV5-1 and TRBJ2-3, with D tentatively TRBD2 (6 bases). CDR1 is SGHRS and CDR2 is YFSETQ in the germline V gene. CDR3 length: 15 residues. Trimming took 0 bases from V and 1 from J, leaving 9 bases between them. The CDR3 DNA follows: TGCGCCAGCAGCTTGGAGGTAGCGGGCACAGATACGCAGTATTTT. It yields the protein CASSLEVAGTDTQYF.

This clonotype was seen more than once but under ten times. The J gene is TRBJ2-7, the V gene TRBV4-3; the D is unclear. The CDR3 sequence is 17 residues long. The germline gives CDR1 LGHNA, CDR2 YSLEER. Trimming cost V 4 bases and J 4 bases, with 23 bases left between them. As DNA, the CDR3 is TGCGCCAGCAGCCTCTTCCGGAGAGGTCAGGCCCCTTACGAGCAGTACTTC. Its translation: CASSLFRRGQAPYEQYF.

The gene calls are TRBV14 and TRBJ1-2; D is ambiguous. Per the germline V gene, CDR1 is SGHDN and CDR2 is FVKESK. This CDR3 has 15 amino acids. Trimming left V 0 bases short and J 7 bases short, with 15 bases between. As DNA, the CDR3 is TGTGCCAGCAGCCAAGATTTGGCCGGGTCTGGTGGCTACACCTTC. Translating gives CASSQDLAGSGGYTF.

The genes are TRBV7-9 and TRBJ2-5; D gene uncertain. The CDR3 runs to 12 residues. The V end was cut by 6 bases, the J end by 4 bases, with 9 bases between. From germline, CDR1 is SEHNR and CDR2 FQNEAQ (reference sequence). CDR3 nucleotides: TGTGCCAGCAGGGAAAGAGGAGAGACCCAGTACTTC. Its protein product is CASRERGETQYF.

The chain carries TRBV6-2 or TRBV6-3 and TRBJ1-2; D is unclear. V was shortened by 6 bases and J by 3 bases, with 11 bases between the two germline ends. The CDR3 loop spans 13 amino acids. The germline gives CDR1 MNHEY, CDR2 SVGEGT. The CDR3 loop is CASRLDGYYGYTF. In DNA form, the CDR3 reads TGTGCCAGCAGGTTGGACGGGTACTATGGCTACACCTTC.

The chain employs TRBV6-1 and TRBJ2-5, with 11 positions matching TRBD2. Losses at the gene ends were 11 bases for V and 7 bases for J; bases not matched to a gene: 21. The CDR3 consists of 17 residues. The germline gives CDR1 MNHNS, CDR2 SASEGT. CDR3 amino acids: CAGRGDSGRVLSGTQYF. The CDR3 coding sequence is TGTGCCGGCCGCGGTGATAGCGGGAGGGTACTTAGCGGGACCCAGTACTTC.

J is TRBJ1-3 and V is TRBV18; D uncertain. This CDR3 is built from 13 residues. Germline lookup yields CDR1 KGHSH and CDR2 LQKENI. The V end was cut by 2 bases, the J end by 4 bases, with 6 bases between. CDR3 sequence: CASSPGIGNTIYF. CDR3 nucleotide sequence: TGTGCCAGCTCACCAGGGATCGGAAACACCATATATTTT.

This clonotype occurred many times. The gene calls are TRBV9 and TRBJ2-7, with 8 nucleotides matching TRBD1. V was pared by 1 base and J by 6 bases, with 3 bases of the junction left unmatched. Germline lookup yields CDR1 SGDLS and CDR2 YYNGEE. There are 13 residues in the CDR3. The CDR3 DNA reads TGTGCCAGCAGCGTAAGTACAGGGGGCGAGCAGTACTTC. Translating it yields CASSVSTGGEQYF.

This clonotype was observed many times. The CDR3 DNA reads TGCAGTGCCGACCCTCCGTGGGACACCAATGAAAAACTGTTTTTT. It yields the protein CSADPPWDTNEKLFF. The rearrangement links TRBV20-1 to TRBJ1-4, with D perhaps TRBD1 (6 bases). Trimming stripped 6 bases from V and 5 bases from J, with 19 bases between. The CDR3 spans 15 residues. Germline V gene lookup returns CDR1 DFQATT and CDR2 SNEGSKA (reference sequence).

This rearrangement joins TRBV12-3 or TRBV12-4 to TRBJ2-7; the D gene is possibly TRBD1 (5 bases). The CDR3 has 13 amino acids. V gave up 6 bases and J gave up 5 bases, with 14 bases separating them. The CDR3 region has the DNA TGTGCCAGCAGGGCTGACAGTAGCAACGAGCAGTACTTC. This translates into CASRADSSNEQYF.

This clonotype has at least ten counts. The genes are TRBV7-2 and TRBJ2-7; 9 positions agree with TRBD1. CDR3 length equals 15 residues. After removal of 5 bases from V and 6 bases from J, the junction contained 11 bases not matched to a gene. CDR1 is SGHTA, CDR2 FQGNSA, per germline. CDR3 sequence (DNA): TGTGCCAGCAGCGCAGCCGGGACAGGGTGGGGCGAGCAGTACTTC. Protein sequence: CASSAAGTGWGEQYF. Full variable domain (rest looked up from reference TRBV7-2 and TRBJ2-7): GAGVSQSPSNKVTEKGKDVELRCDPISGHTALYWYRQSLGQGLEFLIYFQGNSAPDKSGLPSDRFSAERTGGSVSTLTIQRTQQEDSAVYLCASSAAGTGWGEQYFGPGTRLTVT.